The rows below give T cell receptor beta chains drawn from one sample of a study of blood T cell repertoires in COVID-19. Here immunoSEQ multiplex PCR was the method, and the copy in TCRdb shows in-frame clones only, minus some. Of about 150,000 clones in the sample, around four fifths were seen once. The sequenced sample was peripheral blood. All receptors derive from a woman aged 40 to 50 with active or convalescent COVID-19. The CDR3 runs from the conserved cysteine through the conserved F or W. The D gene is left open where the match is weak. Some rows mark clone size as missing; the rest say once, few, many or name a class of expanded clone.

d_gene: NA; abundance: NA; j_gene: TRBJ2-3; v_gene: TRBV7-9; CDR3nt: TGTGCCAGCAGCTCCCAAAAGCCTAGCACAGATACGCAGTATTTT; CDR3aa: CASSSQKPSTDTQYF
d_gene: NA; abundance: few; j_gene: TRBJ1-2; v_gene: TRBV28; CDR3nt: TGTGCCAGCTTATCGGGGGGCGCCGGCTATGGCTACACCTTC; CDR3aa: CASLSGGAGYGYTF
d_gene: TRBD1; abundance: NA; j_gene: TRBJ2-7; v_gene: TRBV6-5; CDR3nt: TGTGCCAGCAGTAACCGGGACAGTCTCCCCTACGAGCAGTACTTC; CDR3aa: CASSNRDSLPYEQYF
d_gene: TRBD1; abundance: NA; j_gene: TRBJ1-2; v_gene: TRBV7-2; CDR3nt: TGTGCCAGCAGTTTAAGCGGGGACAGGGGGATCTATGGCTACACCTTC; CDR3aa: CASSLSGDRGIYGYTF
d_gene: TRBD1; abundance: NA; j_gene: TRBJ2-1; v_gene: TRBV28; CDR3nt: TGTGCCAGCAGTTTATGGGGGACAGGGAGCGATGAGCAGTTCTTC; CDR3aa: CASSLWGTGSDEQFF
d_gene: NA; abundance: NA; j_gene: TRBJ2-1; v_gene: TRBV7-2; CDR3nt: TGTGCCAGCAGCTTAGGAGGTGGTCCTCGGAAGTTCTTC; CDR3aa: CASSLGGGPRKFF
d_gene: TRBD2; abundance: once; j_gene: TRBJ2-1; v_gene: TRBV9; CDR3nt: TGTGCCAGCAGCGTAGCGGGGGGGCTGGTTGAGCAGTTCTTC; CDR3aa: CASSVAGGLVEQFF
d_gene: NA; abundance: once; j_gene: TRBJ1-5; v_gene: TRBV19; CDR3nt: TGTGCCAGTACCACAACAGCCAGCAATCAGCCCCAGCATTTT; CDR3aa: CASTTTASNQPQHF
d_gene: NA; abundance: NA; j_gene: TRBJ1-4; v_gene: TRBV28; CDR3nt: TGTGCCAGCAGTTTATTGGGGGGTGTCACGGATGAAAAACTGTTTTTT; CDR3aa: CASSLLGGVTDEKLFF
d_gene: NA; abundance: NA; j_gene: TRBJ2-2; v_gene: TRBV19; CDR3nt: TGTGCCAGTAGTACGTACACCGGGGAGCTGTTTTTT; CDR3aa: CASSTYTGELFF
d_gene: NA; abundance: NA; j_gene: TRBJ2-5; v_gene: TRBV28; CDR3nt: TGTGCCAGCAGTCCCCATAGCACGGCGGGAACCCAGTACTTC; CDR3aa: CASSPHSTAGTQYF
d_gene: TRBD2; abundance: NA; j_gene: TRBJ2-3; v_gene: TRBV4-1; CDR3nt: TGCGCCAGCAGCGGTACCGGGACTAGCCTGGATACGCAGTATTTT; CDR3aa: CASSGTGTSLDTQYF
d_gene: TRBD1; abundance: NA; j_gene: TRBJ1-2; v_gene: TRBV7-2; CDR3nt: TGTGCCAGCAGCCCCGGACAGGGTTCCGGCTACACCTTC; CDR3aa: CASSPGQGSGYTF
d_gene: TRBD1; abundance: NA; j_gene: TRBJ2-7; v_gene: TRBV7-2; CDR3nt: TGTGCCAGCAGACCGGACAGGGAACTAGGGAGATACTACGAGCAGTACTTC; CDR3aa: CASRPDRELGRYYEQYF
d_gene: NA; abundance: NA; j_gene: TRBJ1-1; v_gene: TRBV27; CDR3nt: TGTGCCAGCAGTAAACAGACGAACACTGAAGCTTTCTTT; CDR3aa: CASSKQTNTEAFF
d_gene: TRBD1; abundance: NA; j_gene: TRBJ2-3; v_gene: TRBV7-9; CDR3nt: TGTGCCAGCAGCTCACGGGACAGAACCTTCAGTAGCACAGATACGCAGTATTTT; CDR3aa: CASSSRDRTFSSTDTQYF
d_gene: TRBD1; abundance: NA; j_gene: TRBJ1-1; v_gene: TRBV5-1; CDR3nt: TGCGCCAGCAGCTTGGGTGACAGGGGAGCTGAAGCTTTCTTT; CDR3aa: CASSLGDRGAEAFF
d_gene: TRBD1; abundance: NA; j_gene: TRBJ2-7; v_gene: TRBV5-1; CDR3nt: TGCGCCAGCAGCCGGGGACAGGGGGCCGGGTACGAGCAGTACTTC; CDR3aa: CASSRGQGAGYEQYF
d_gene: NA; abundance: once; j_gene: TRBJ1-5; v_gene: TRBV21-1; CDR3nt: TGTGCCAGCAGCAAACGGCCCCAGCATTTT; CDR3aa: CASSKRPQHF